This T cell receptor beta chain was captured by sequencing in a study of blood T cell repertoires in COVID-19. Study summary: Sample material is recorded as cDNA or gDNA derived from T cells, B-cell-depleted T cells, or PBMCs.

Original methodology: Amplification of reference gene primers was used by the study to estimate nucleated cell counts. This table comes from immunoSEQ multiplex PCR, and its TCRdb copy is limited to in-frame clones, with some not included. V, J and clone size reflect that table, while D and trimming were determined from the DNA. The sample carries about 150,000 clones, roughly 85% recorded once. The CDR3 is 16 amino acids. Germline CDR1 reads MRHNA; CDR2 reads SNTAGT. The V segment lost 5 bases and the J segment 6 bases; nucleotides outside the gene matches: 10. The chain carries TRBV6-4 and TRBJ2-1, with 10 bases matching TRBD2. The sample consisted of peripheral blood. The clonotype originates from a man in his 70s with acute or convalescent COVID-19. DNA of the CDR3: TGTGCCAGCAGTCCGACTCTAGCGGGAGTGATCAATGAGCAGTTCTTC. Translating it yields CASSPTLAGVINEQFF.